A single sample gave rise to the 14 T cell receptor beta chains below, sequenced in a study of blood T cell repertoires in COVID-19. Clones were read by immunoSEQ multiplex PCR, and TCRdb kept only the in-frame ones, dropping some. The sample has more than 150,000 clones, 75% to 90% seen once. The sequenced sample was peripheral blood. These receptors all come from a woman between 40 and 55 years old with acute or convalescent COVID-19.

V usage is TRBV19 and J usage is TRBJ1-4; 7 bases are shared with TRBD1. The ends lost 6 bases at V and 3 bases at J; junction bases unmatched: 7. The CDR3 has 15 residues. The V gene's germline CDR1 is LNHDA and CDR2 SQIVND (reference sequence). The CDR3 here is CASSRQGGANEKLFF. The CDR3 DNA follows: TGTGCCAGTAGCCGGCAGGGGGGCGCTAATGAAAAACTGTTTTTT.

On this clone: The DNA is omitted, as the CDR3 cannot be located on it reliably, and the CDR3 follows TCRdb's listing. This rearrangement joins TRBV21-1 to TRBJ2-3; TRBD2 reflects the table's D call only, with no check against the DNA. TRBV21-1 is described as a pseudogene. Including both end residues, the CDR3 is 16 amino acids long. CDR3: CASSKAWGEGTDTQYF.

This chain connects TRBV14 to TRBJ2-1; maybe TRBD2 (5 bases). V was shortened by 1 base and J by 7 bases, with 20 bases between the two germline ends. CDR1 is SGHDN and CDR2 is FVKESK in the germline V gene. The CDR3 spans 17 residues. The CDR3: CASSQVAGLDKKNEQFF. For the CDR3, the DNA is TGTGCCAGCAGCCAAGTTGCGGGTCTGGATAAGAAGAATGAGCAGTTCTTC. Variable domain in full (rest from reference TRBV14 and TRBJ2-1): EAGVTQFPSHSVIEKGQTVTLRCDPISGHDNLYWYRRVMGKEIKFLLHFVKESKQDESGMPNNRFLAERTGGTYSTLKVQPAELEDSGVYFCASSQVAGLDKKNEQFFGPGTRLTVL.

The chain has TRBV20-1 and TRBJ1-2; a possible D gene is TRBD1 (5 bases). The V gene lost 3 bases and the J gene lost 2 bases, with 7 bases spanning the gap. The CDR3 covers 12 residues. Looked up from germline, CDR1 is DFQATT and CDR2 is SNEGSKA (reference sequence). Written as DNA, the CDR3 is TGCAGTGCTAGTACAGGCAACTATGGCTACACCTTC. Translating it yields CSASTGNYGYTF.

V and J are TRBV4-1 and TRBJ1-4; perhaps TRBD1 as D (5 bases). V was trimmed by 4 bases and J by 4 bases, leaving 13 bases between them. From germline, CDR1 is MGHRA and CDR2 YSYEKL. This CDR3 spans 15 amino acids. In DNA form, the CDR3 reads TGCGCCAGCAGCCCAAGGGAGGGGCTTAATGAAAAACTGTTTTTT. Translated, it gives CASSPREGLNEKLFF.

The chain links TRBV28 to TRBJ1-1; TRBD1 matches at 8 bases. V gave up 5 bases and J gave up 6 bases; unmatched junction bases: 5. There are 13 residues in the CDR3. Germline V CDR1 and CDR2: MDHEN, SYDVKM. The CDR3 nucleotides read TGTGCCAGCAGTACCAGGGGGCAGGCTGAAGCTTTCTTT. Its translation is CASSTRGQAEAFF.

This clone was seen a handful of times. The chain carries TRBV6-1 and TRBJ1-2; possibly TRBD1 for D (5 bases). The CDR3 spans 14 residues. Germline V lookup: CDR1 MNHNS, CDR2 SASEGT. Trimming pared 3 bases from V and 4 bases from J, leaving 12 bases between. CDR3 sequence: CASSERRDSYGYTF. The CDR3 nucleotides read TGTGCCAGCAGTGAGCGGAGAGACAGCTATGGCTACACCTTC.

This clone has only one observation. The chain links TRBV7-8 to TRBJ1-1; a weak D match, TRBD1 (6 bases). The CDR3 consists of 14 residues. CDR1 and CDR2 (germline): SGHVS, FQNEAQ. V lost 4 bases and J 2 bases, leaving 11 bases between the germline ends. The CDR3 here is CASSSQGGNTEAFF. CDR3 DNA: TGTGCCAGCAGCTCGCAAGGGGGAAACACTGAAGCTTTCTTT.

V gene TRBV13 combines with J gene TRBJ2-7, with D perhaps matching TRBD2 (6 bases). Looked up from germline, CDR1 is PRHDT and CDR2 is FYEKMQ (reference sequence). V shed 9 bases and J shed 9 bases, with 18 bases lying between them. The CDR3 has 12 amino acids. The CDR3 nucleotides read TGTGCCAGTGGGGGGAACGAGGGTTGGCAGTACTTC. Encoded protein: CASGGNEGWQYF.

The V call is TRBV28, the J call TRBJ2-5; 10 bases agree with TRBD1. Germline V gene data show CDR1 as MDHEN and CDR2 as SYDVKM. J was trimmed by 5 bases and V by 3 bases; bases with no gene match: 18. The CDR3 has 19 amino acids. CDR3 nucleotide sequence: TGTGCCAGCAGTTTCACATTGAGCCCCGGGACAGGGGTATCGGAGACCCAGTACTTC. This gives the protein CASSFTLSPGTGVSETQYF.

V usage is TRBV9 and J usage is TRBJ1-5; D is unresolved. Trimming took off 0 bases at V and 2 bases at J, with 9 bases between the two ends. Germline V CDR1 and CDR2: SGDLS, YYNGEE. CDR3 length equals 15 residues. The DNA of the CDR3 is TGTGCCAGCAGCGTAGGGCCGCAGGGCAATCAGCCCCAGCATTTT. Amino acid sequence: CASSVGPQGNQPQHF.

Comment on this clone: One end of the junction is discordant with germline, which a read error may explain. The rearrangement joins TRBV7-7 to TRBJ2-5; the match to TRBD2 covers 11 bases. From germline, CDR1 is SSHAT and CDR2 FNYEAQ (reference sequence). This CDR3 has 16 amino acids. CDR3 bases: TGTGCTAGCAGCGCCGGACTAGCGGGTACCCAAGAGACCCAGTACTTC. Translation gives CASSAGLAGTQETQYF. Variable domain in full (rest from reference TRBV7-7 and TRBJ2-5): GAGVSQSPRYKVTKRGQDVTLRCDPISSHATLYWYQQALGQGPEFLTYFNYEAQPDKSGLPSDRFSAERPEGSISTLTIQRTEQRDSAMYRCASSAGLAGTQETQYFGPGTRLLVL.

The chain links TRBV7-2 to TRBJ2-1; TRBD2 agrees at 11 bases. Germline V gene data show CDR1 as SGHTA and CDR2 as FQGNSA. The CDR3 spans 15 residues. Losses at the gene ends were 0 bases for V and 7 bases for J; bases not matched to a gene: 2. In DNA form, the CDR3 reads TGTGCCAGCAGCTTAGCTAGCGGGGGGGCTAATGAGCAGTTCTTC. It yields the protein CASSLASGGANEQFF.

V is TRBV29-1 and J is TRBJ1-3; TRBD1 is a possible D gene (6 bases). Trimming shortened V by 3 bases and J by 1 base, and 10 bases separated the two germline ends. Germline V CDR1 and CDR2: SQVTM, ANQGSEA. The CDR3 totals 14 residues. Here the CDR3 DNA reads TGCAGCGTTGATGGGGGCGCGTCTGGAAACACCATATATTTT. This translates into CSVDGGASGNTIYF.